The T cell receptor (beta chain) under discussion was sequenced for a study of prognosis after radiotherapy for stage I lung cancer. The study, taken as a whole, reports: A drop in unique TCR clone counts was seen after stereotactic body radiation therapy, median around 10,000 versus 6,500.

This clonotype was observed many times. The antigen is undetermined. Genomic DNA provided the template from which TCR beta CDR3 was amplified by two-round multiplex PCR. For every TRBV and TRBJ gene, a specific primer was used in first-round PCR. In TCRdb, the multiplex PCR reads were re-called with MiXCR into one record per CDR3 protein. The data hold around 31,000 distinct CDR3 sequences, with around 32% observed a single time. CDR1 and CDR2 from the germline V gene are MDHEN and SYDVKM. J gave up 5 bases and V 6 bases, and 6 bases lay outside the gene matches. The CDR3 length is 13 residues. This clonotype was obtained from a donor aged 50 or older with non-small cell lung cancer. The specimen was PBMCs, collected before or after stereotactic body radiation therapy (not recorded which). The V gene is TRBV28, the J gene TRBJ1-2; TRBD1 agrees at 7 bases. The CDR3 spells CASRHTGEYGYTF. CDR3 bases: TGTGCCAGCAGGCATACAGGGGAGTATGGCTACACCTTC.